This TCR beta chain was documented in a study of vaccination effects on CD4 cells after COVID-19. Viral peptide pool expansion of antigen-specific CD4+ T cells preceded sequencing in the ViraFEST assay. It was after around 10 days of culture that CD4+ T cells were isolated. All vaccine recipients tested negative for nucleocapsid antibodies and had never contracted SARS-CoV-2 infection. Profiled with immunoSEQ multiplex PCR; TCRdb holds only in-frame clones, not every one. The sample holds roughly 65,000 clones, roughly four fifths seen once. On this clone itself: The antigen is unknown.

This CDR3 comprises 14 residues. V was pared by 5 bases and J by 5 bases, with 16 bases between. Looked up from germline, CDR1 is SGHRS and CDR2 is YFSETQ. The material was CD4+ T cells from PBMCs cultured with HCoV-NL63 spike peptides, obtained before COVID-19 vaccination. This TCR derives from a human donor who received a COVID-19 vaccine. V is TRBV5-1 and J is TRBJ2-5; possibly TRBD1 or TRBD2 for D (5 bases each). The CDR3 DNA reads TGCGCCAGCAGAACCGGGACGGCCTCGGAGACCCAGTACTTC. Its translation is CASRTGTASETQYF.